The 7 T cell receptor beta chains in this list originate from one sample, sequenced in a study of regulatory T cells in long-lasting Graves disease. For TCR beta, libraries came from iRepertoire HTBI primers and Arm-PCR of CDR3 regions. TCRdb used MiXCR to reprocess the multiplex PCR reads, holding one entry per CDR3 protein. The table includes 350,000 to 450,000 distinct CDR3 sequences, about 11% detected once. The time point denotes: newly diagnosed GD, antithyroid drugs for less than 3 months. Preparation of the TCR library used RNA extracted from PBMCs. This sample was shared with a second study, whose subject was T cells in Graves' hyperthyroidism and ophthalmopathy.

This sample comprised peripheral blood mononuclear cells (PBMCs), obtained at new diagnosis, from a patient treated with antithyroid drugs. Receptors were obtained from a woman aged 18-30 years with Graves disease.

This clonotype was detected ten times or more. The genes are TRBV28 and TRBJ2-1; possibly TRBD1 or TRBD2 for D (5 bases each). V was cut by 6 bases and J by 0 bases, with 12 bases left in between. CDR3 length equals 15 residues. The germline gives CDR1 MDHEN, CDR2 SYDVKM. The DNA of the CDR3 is TGTGCCAGCAGCCGGGACGTAAGCTCCTACAATGAGCAGTTCTTC. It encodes CASSRDVSSYNEQFF.

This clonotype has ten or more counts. As DNA, the CDR3 is TGTGCCAGCAGTATTGACAGAATCGCGTCTGGAAACACCATATATTTT. This translates into CASSIDRIASGNTIYF. The chain has TRBV12-3 or TRBV12-4 and TRBJ1-3; a possible D gene is TRBD1 (5 bases). The CDR3 loop spans 16 amino acids. V was trimmed by 5 bases and J by 1 base, leaving 15 bases between them.

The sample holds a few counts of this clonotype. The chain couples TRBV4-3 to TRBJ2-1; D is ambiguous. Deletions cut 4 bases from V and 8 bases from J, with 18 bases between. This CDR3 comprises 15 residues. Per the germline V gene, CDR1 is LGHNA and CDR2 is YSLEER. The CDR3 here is CASSPLWGSLYEQFF. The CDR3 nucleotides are TGCGCCAGCAGCCCCCTCTGGGGATCTCTCTATGAGCAGTTCTTC.

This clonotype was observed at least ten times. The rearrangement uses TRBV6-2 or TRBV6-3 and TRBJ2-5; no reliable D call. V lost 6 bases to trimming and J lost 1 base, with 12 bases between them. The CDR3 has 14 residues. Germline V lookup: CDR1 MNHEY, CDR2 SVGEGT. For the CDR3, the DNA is TGTGCCAGCAGAGAGAGCTGGGCCCAAGAGACCCAGTACTTC. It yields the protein CASRESWAQETQYF.

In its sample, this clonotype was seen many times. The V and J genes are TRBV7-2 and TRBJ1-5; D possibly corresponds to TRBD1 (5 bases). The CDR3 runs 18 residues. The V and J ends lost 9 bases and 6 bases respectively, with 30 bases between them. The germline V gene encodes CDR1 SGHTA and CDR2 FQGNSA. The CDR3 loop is CARVTIQSLSGGRQPQHF. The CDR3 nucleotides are TGTGCCAGAGTAACCATTCAATCCCTAAGCGGGGGACGTCAGCCCCAGCATTTT. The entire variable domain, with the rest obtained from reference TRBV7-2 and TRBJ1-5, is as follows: GAGVSQSPSNKVTEKGKDVELRCDPISGHTALYWYRQSLGQGLEFLIYFQGNSAPDKSGLPSDRFSAERTGGSVSTLTIQRTQQEDSAVYLCARVTIQSLSGGRQPQHFGDGTRLSIL.

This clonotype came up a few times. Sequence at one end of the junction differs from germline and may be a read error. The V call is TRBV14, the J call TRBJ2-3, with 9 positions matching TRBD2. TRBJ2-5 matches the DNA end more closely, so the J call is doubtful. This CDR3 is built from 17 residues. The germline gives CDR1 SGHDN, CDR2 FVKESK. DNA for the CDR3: TGTGCCAGCAGCCAAGGACCGGGACTAGCTATCCCAGAGGCCCAGTACTTC. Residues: CASSQGPGLAIPEAQYF.

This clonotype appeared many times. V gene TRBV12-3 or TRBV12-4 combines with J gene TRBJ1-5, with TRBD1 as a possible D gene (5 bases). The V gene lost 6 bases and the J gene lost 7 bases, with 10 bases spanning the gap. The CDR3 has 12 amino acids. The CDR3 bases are TGTGCCAGCAGCCAGGGTTTCCAGCCCCAGCATTTT. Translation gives CASSQGFQPQHF.